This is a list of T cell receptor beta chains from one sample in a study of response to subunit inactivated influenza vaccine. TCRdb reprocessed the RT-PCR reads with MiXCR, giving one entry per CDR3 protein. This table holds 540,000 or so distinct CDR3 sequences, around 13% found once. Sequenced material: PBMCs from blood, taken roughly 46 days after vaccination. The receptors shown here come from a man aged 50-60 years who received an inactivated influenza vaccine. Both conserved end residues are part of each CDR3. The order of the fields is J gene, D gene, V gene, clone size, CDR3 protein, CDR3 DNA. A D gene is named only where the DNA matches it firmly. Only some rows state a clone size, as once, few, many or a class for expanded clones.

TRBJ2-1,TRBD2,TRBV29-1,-,CSVVNSGIGYNEQFF,TGCAGCGTTGTTAATAGCGGGATTGGCTACAATGAGCAGTTCTTC
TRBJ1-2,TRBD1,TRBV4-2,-,CASSHGDPGQGLVCTF,TGTGCCAGCAGCCACGGTGACCCGGGACAGGGGTTAGTGTGCACCTTC
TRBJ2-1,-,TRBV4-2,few,CASSGGHNEQFF,TGTGCCAGCAGCGGCGGGCACAATGAGCAGTTCTTC
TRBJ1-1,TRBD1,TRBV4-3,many,CASSRITGTANTEAFF,TGCGCCAGCAGCCGCATCACCGGGACAGCGAACACTGAAGCTTTCTTT
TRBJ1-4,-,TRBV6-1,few,CASSQRGGNEKLFF,TGTGCCAGCAGCCAACGCGGGGGCAATGAAAAACTGTTTTTT
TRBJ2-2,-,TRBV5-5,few,CASKTVGGRTGELFF,TGTGCCAGCAAAACCGTCGGGGGGCGCACCGGGGAGCTGTTTTTT
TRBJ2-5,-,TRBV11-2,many,CASSSIYNKQETQYF,TGTGCCAGCAGCTCGATCTATAACAAACAAGAGACCCAGTACTTC
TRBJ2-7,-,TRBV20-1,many,CSARVQPYEQYF,TGCAGTGCTAGAGTTCAGCCCTACGAGCAGTACTTC
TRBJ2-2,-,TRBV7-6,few,CASSLDFGELFF,TGTGCCAGCAGCTTAGACTTCGGGGAGCTGTTTTTT
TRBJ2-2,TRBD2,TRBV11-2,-,CASSLASQRGNTGELFF,TGTGCCAGCAGCTTAGCTTCTCAGCGGGGGAACACCGGGGAGCTGTTTTTT
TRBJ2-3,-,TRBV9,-,CASSVGGGPDTQYF,TGTGCCAGCAGCGTAGGTGGGGGGCCAGATACGCAGTATTTT
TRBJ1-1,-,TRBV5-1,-,CASSLEQTMNTEAFF,TGCGCCAGCAGCTTGGAACAGACCATGAACACTGAAGCTTTCTTT
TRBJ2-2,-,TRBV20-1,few,CSARAHPRTRNTGELFF,TGCAGTGCTAGAGCCCACCCCAGGACCCGAAACACCGGGGAGCTGTTTTTT
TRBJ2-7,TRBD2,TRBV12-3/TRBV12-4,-,CASSPTERGSYEQYF,TGTGCCAGCAGTCCGACGGAGCGGGGTTCCTACGAGCAGTACTTC
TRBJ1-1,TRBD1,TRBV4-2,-,CASSQGTGGLPNTEAFF,TGTGCCAGCAGCCAGGGGACAGGGGGCCTTCCGAACACTGAAGCTTTCTTT
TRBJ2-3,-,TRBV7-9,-,CASSLLTPVSSTDTQYF,TGTGCCAGCAGCTTATTAACGCCTGTTTCTAGCACAGATACGCAGTATTTT
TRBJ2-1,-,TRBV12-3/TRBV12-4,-,CASSIELSRGEQFF,TGTGCCAGCAGTATTGAACTCTCAAGGGGTGAGCAGTTCTTC
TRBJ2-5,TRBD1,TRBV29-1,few,CSAGTGVRVETQYF,TGCAGCGCCGGGACAGGGGTTCGGGTTGAGACCCAGTACTTC
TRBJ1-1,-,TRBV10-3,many,CAITGTLNTEAFF,TGTGCCATCACAGGGACTCTGAACACTGAAGCTTTCTTT